This T cell receptor beta chain was obtained from a study of blood T cell repertoires in COVID-19. For the study at large: COVID-19 samples, acute and convalescent, were from the United States, Italy and Spain. Nucleic acid was either cDNA or gDNA, and it came from T cells, B-cell-depleted T cells, or PBMCs.

Per the original methods: Amplified reference gene primers provided the basis for estimating nucleated cell counts. The protocol was immunoSEQ multiplex PCR, while the TCRdb copy is restricted to in-frame clones and leaves out a portion. That table furnishes V, J and clone size, whereas the DNA furnished D and trimming. This table has roughly 200,000 clones, about 83% appearing once. Germline V CDR1 and CDR2: SGHRS, YFSETQ. V dropped 6 bases and J dropped 3 bases, with 13 bases sitting between them. This CDR3 spans 13 amino acids. This chain links TRBV5-1 with TRBJ2-7, with D possibly TRBD2 on 5 matching bases. Sequencing was done on a sample of peripheral blood. The receptor comes from a man aged 40-50 years with active or convalescent COVID-19. The CDR3 here is CASKYGLDYEQYF. CDR3 sequence (DNA): TGCGCCAGCAAGTACGGACTGGACTACGAGCAGTACTTC.